The present TCR beta chain was sequenced within a study of T cell repertoires in cytomegalovirus infection. Study context: Matching HLA type, along with CMV infection, was indicated by public TCR beta signatures.

One entry per CDR3 protein results from TCRdb running MiXCR on the reads. This repertoire shows about 320,000 distinct CDR3 sequences, 8% to 10% found once; its top ten account for approximately 4.5%. Whole-study results and caveats: Cumulative public TCR beta family frequency identified carriers of CMV plus the relevant HLA. In two of eight donors, the top clonotype was HLA-C-restricted CMV-specific.

This clonotype appeared many times. Antigen unknown. Trimming took off 4 bases at V and 8 bases at J, with 17 bases between the two ends. Germline-derived CDR1 and CDR2 are SGHTA and FQGNSA. The CDR3 has 14 residues. The chain links TRBV7-2 to TRBJ1-2; D is possibly TRBD1 (5 bases). The sequenced sample was PBMCs. This TCR was recovered from a human donor in good health (CMV status not recorded). Some clones in this sample may be carry-over from other donors' samples. The CDR3 region is CASSYGGGFSGYTF. CDR3 in DNA: TGTGCCAGCAGCTACGGGGGGGGATTTAGCGGCTACACCTTC.